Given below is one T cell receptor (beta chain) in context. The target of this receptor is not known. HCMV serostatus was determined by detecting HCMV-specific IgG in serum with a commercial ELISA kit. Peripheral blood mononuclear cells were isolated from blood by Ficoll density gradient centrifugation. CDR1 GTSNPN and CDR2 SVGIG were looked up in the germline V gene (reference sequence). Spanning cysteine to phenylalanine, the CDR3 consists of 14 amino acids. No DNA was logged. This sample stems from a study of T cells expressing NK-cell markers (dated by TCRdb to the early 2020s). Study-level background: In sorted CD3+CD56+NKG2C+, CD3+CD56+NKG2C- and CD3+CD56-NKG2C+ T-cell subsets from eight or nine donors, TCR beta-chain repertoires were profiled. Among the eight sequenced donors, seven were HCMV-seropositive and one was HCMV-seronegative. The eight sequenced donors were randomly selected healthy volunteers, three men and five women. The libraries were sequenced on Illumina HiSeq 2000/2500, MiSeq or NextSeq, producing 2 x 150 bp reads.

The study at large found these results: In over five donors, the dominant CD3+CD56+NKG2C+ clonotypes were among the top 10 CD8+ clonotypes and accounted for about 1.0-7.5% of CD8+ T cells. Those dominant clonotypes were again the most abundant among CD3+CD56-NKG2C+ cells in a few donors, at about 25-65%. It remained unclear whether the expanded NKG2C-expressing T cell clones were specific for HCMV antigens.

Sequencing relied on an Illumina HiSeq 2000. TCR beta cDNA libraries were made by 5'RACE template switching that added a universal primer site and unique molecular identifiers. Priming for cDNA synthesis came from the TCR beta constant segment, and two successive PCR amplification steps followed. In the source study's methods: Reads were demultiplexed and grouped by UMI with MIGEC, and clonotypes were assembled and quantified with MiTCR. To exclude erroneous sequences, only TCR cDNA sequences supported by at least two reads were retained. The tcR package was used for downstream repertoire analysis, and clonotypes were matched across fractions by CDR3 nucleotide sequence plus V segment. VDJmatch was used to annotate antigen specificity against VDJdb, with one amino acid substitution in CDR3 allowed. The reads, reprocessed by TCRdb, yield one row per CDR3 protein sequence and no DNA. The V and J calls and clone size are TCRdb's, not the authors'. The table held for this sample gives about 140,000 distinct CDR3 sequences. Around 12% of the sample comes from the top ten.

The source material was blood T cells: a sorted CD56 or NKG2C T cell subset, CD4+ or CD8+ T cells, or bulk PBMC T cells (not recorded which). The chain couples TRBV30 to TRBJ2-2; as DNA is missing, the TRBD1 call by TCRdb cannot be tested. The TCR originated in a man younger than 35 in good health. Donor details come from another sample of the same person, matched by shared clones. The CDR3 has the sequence CAWSRGAPTGELFF. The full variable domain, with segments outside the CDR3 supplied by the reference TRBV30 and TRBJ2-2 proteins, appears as SQTIHQWPATLVQPVGSPLSLECTVEGTSNPNLYWYRQAAGRGLQLLFYSVGIGQISSEVPQNLSASRPQDRQFILSSKKLLLSDSGFYLCAWSRGAPTGELFFGEGSRLTVL.